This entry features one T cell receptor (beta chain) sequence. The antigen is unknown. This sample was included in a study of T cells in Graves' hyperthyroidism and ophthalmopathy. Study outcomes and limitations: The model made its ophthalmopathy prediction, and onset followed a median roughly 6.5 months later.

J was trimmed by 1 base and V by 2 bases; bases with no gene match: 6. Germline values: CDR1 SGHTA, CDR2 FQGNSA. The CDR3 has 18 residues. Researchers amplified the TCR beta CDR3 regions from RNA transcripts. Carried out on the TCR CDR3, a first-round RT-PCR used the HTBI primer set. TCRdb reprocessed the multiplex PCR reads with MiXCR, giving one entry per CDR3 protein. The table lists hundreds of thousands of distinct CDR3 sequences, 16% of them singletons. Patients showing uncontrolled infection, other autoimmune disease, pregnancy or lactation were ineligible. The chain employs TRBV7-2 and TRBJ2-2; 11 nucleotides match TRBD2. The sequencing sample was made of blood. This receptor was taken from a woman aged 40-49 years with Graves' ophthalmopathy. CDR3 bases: TGTGCCAGCAGCTTAAGGCTAGCGGGGGGCGAGAACACCGGGGAGCTGTTTTTT. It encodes CASSLRLAGGENTGELFF.